These 27 T cell receptor beta chains came from one sample sequenced in a study of blood T cell repertoires in COVID-19. The table came from immunoSEQ multiplex PCR; TCRdb's copy has only in-frame clones and leaves some out. The sample lists fewer than 600,000 clones, 85% to 90% seen once, with over 0.7% in the top ten. The specimen was peripheral blood. The receptors shown here come from a man between 18 and 35 years old with COVID-19, enrolled during active disease.

The chain employs TRBV7-8 and TRBJ1-2; D is possibly TRBD1 (5 bases). Germline V lookup: CDR1 SGHVS, CDR2 FQNEAQ. The V and J ends lost 1 base and 4 bases respectively, with 16 bases between them. The CDR3 has 16 amino acids. CDR3 DNA: TGTGCCAGCAGCTTAGAATGGCAGGGCTGGGGCTATGGCTACACCTTC. It specifies CASSLEWQGWGYGYTF.

The rearrangement uses TRBV2 and TRBJ1-2, with TRBD1 matching over 9 bases. Per germline, CDR1 SNHLY and CDR2 FYNNEI. This CDR3 spans 13 amino acids. Trimming cost V 7 bases and J 5 bases; bases outside gene matches: 5. This CDR3 is CASNRGLGYGYTF. CDR3 coding DNA: TGTGCCAGCAACAGGGGGCTCGGTTATGGCTACACCTTC. Filled out from reference TRBV2 and TRBJ1-2, the complete variable domain reads EPEVTQTPSHQVTQMGQEVILRCVPISNHLYFYWYRQILGQKVEFLVSFYNNEISEKSEIFDDQFSVERPDGSNFTLKIRSTKLEDSAMYFCASNRGLGYGYTFGSGTRLTVV.

Of note for this clone: The same CDR3 is also encoded by other DNA sequences in this sample. This CDR3 is CASSLGLASYEQYF. The DNA for the CDR3 is TGTGCCAGCAGCCTCGGACTAGCGAGCTACGAGCAGTACTTC. J is TRBJ2-7 and V is TRBV3-1 (or the pseudogene TRBV3-2), with 9 bases fitting TRBD2. The V and J ends lost 4 bases and 3 bases, in that order; junction bases with no gene match: 4. The germline gives CDR1 LGHDT, CDR2 YNNKEL (reference sequence). This CDR3 has 14 residues.

This clone was detected a few times. The chain has TRBV12-3 or TRBV12-4 and TRBJ1-2; no reliable D call. The V gene lost 6 bases and the J gene lost 8 bases, with 10 bases spanning the gap. The CDR3 totals 11 residues. The CDR3 nucleotides are TGTGCCAGCAGCGAGGGTTTCGGCTACACCTTC. Translation: CASSEGFGYTF.

This CDR3 is CASSKTQGTYEQYF. The CDR3 DNA is TGTGCCAGCAGTAAAACACAGGGAACCTACGAGCAGTACTTC. The V call is TRBV2, the J call TRBJ2-7; D may be TRBD1 (6 bases). Germline lookup yields CDR1 SNHLY and CDR2 FYNNEI. The germline V and J ends were trimmed by 5 bases and 2 bases, with 13 bases remaining between them. The CDR3 loop spans 14 amino acids.

V is TRBV19 and J is TRBJ2-7; TRBD2 aligns across 12 bases. Germline CDR1 and CDR2: LNHDA and SQIVND (reference sequence). V dropped 5 bases and J dropped 7; count of bases not matched to a gene: 6. The CDR3 covers 14 residues. CDR3 coding DNA: TGTGCCAGTAGTGGGACTAGCGGGTTGTTTGAGCAGTACTTC. Its protein is CASSGTSGLFEQYF.

The chain is built from TRBV11-2 and TRBJ2-1, with 11 positions matching TRBD2. CDR1 is SGHAT, CDR2 FQNNGV, per germline. The J segment lost 7 bases and the V segment lost 1 base, leaving 12 bases of the junction unmatched. The CDR3 consists of 18 residues. CDR3 sequence reads: CASSLGFGLAGGQNEQFF. The CDR3 bases are TGTGCCAGCAGCTTAGGGTTCGGGCTAGCGGGAGGACAGAATGAGCAGTTCTTC.

V is TRBV2 and J is TRBJ1-1; 8 nucleotides match TRBD1. The junction had 6 bases not matched to a gene; V was cut back by 5 bases and J by 4 bases. This CDR3 region has 14 residues. Germline lookup yields CDR1 SNHLY and CDR2 FYNNEI. The CDR3 protein is CASSTGTGFTEAFF. CDR3 DNA: TGTGCCAGCAGTACCGGGACAGGCTTCACTGAAGCTTTCTTT.

This clone occurred many times. The chain employs TRBV9 and TRBJ1-1; a possible D gene is TRBD1 (5 bases). In germline, CDR1 is SGDLS, CDR2 YYNGEE. The CDR3 is 14 residues long. Trimming took off 4 bases at V and 1 base at J, with 11 bases between the two ends. The CDR3 DNA follows: TGTGCCAGCAGCCCTCTCGGACAGAACACTGAAGCTTTCTTT. Residues: CASSPLGQNTEAFF.

This chain connects TRBV11-2 to TRBJ2-7; 11 bases align to TRBD1. Trimming took 5 bases from V and 6 from J; bases not matched to a gene: 6. CDR1 and CDR2 (germline): SGHAT, FQNNGV. The length of the CDR3 is 14 residues. The CDR3: CASSPRTGGGEQYF. The CDR3 region has the DNA TGTGCCAGCAGCCCGCGGACAGGGGGCGGCGAGCAGTACTTC.

V and J are TRBV3-1 (or the pseudogene TRBV3-2) and TRBJ1-3, with 8 nucleotides matching TRBD1. Trimming cost V 4 bases and J 15 bases; bases outside gene matches: 8. The CDR3 consists of 12 residues. CDR1 is LGHDT, CDR2 YNNKEL, per germline (reference sequence). This CDR3 is CASSPGTGRKYF. CDR3 bases: TGTGCCAGCAGCCCGGGGACAGGAAGGAAATATTTT.

The V gene is TRBV21-1, the J gene TRBJ2-2; TRBD1, the table's D call, was not compared with the DNA. TRBV21-1 is a pseudogene locus. The CDR3 spans 15 residues. The CDR3 region is CASSQDRGWTGELFF. Written as DNA, the CDR3 is TGTGCCAGCAGCCAGGACAGGGGATGGACCGGGGAGCTGTTTTTT.

This chain uses TRBV28 with TRBJ2-4, with 7 positions matching TRBD2. The ends lost 10 bases at V and 8 bases at J; junction bases unmatched: 14. This CDR3 has 14 residues. CDR1 is MDHEN, CDR2 SYDVKM, per germline. This CDR3 is CAIRGEMSGDIQYF. DNA of the CDR3: TGTGCCATCCGGGGGGAGATGAGTGGGGACATTCAGTACTTC.

The chain recombines TRBV27 with TRBJ1-1; 9 nucleotides agree with TRBD1. The germline V gene encodes CDR1 MNHEY and CDR2 SMNVEV (reference sequence). The CDR3 has 14 residues. The junction had 3 bases not matched to a gene; V was cut back by 0 bases and J by 7 bases. The CDR3 loop is CASSLSRQGGEAFF. The CDR3 coding sequence is TGTGCCAGCAGTTTATCCCGACAGGGGGGTGAAGCTTTCTTT.

The J gene is TRBJ1-1, the V gene TRBV18, with a weak D call TRBD1 (5 bases). The CDR3 spans 16 residues. Germline V gene data show CDR1 as KGHSH and CDR2 as LQKENI. Trimming shortened V by 6 bases and J by 8 bases, and 25 bases separated the two germline ends. The CDR3 DNA sequence: TGTGCCAGCTCCCAACAGCGGGACTCCAATCGGGGCGAAGCTTTCTTT. Residues: CASSQQRDSNRGEAFF.

The chain links TRBV29-1 to TRBJ2-1, with 7 bases matching TRBD2. The CDR3 sequence is 15 residues long. CDR1 is SQVTM, CDR2 ANQGSEA, per germline. The trim removed 5 bases at V and 5 bases at J, leaving 12 bases unmatched. CDR3 sequence reads: CSVLNTAGADNEQFF. The CDR3 DNA reads as TGCAGCGTTCTTAATACGGCGGGAGCAGACAATGAGCAGTTCTTC.

The chain combines TRBV7-9 with TRBJ1-4, with unresolved D. CDR1 and CDR2 from the germline V gene are SEHNR and FQNEAQ (reference sequence). The V gene lost 5 bases and the J gene lost 10 bases, with 8 bases spanning the gap. The CDR3 consists of 11 residues. CDR3 in DNA: TGTGCCAGCAGCATAGAGAGAAAACTGTTTTTT. It codes for CASSIERKLFF.

The chain links TRBV5-1 to TRBJ2-1, with TRBD2 matching over 9 bases. CDR1 and CDR2 (germline): SGHRS, YFSETQ. This CDR3 is built from 15 residues. The J segment lost 5 bases and the V segment lost 3 bases, leaving 6 bases of the junction unmatched. In DNA, the CDR3 is TGCGCCAGCAGCTGGGCGGGAGGGGGACACAATGAGCAGTTCTTC. As protein: CASSWAGGGHNEQFF.

V usage is TRBV5-1 and J usage is TRBJ1-4, with D tentatively TRBD1 (5 bases). This CDR3 is 16 amino acids long. Between the trimmed V and J ends, which lost 4 bases and 5 bases, there was a span of 18 bases. CDR1 is SGHRS, CDR2 YFSETQ, per germline. The CDR3 is CASSPGTGVENEKLFF. The CDR3 DNA reads as TGCGCCAGCAGCCCGGGGACGGGAGTTGAGAATGAAAAACTGTTTTTT.

V usage is TRBV7-9 and J usage is TRBJ1-3; no firm D call. The CDR3 is 15 amino acids. V lost 5 bases and J 6 bases, leaving 17 bases between the germline ends. Germline V CDR1 and CDR2: SEHNR, FQNEAQ (reference sequence). The CDR3 DNA reads as TGTGCCAGCAGCCGGTGGCCGAGTGCGGAAAACACCATATATTTT. Its translation: CASSRWPSAENTIYF.

The chain is built from TRBV5-1 and TRBJ2-2, with 10 bases lining up with TRBD2. The CDR3 runs 16 residues. Trimming cost V 0 bases and J 4 bases; bases outside gene matches: 3. Germline assignment: CDR1 SGHRS and CDR2 YFSETQ. CDR3 region: CASSLALAGATGELFF. CDR3 DNA sequence: TGCGCCAGCAGCTTGGCGCTAGCGGGAGCCACCGGGGAGCTGTTTTTT. The variable domain in full, completed from reference TRBV5-1 and TRBJ2-2, reads KAGVTQTPRYLIKTRGQQVTLSCSPISGHRSVSWYQQTPGQGLQFLFEYFSETQRNKGNFPGRFSGRQFSNSRSEMNVSTLELGDSALYLCASSLALAGATGELFFGEGSRLTVL.

V is TRBV5-6 and J is TRBJ1-1, with D perhaps TRBD1 (5 bases). Looked up from germline, CDR1 is SGHDT and CDR2 is YYEEEE. The V gene lost 3 bases and the J gene lost 3 bases, with 18 bases spanning the gap. CDR3 size: 16 residues. CDR3 sequence (DNA): TGTGCCAGCAGCTCTAGCCAACAGGCGGGGGACACTGAAGCTTTCTTT. It yields the protein CASSSSQQAGDTEAFF.

The chain has TRBV3-1 (or the pseudogene TRBV3-2) and TRBJ1-5; tentative D call: TRBD1 (5 bases). The V gene's germline CDR1 is LGHDT and CDR2 YNNKEL (reference sequence). The CDR3 sequence is 11 residues long. V gave up 1 base and J gave up 14 bases, with 9 bases separating them. CDR3 DNA sequence: TGTGCCAGCAGCCAAGGGGGCCCCAAGCATTTT. Its protein product is CASSQGGPKHF.

The chain recombines TRBV27 with TRBJ2-3, with D possibly TRBD2 on 6 matching bases. The V end lost 6 bases, the J end lost 2 bases, and 21 bases lay between the germline ends. This CDR3 contains 17 residues. Germline lookup yields CDR1 MNHEY and CDR2 SMNVEV (reference sequence). This CDR3 reads CASRDHRFAGYTDTQYF. CDR3 coding DNA: TGTGCCAGCAGAGACCATCGGTTTGCGGGGTACACAGATACGCAGTATTTT.

The gene calls are TRBV21-1 and TRBJ1-2. TRBV21-1 is a documented pseudogene. The CDR3 covers 11 residues. The CDR3 nucleotides read TGTGCCAGTTATGACGGGAATGGCTACACCTTC. Translated, it gives CASYDGNGYTF.

The chain uses TRBV6-2 or TRBV6-3 and TRBJ1-1; D is unresolved. This CDR3 spans 12 amino acids. Germline CDR1 reads MNHEY; CDR2 reads SVGEGT. V was clipped by 3 bases and J by 6 bases, with 8 bases between them. DNA of the CDR3: TGTGCCAGCAGTTATCCGGAGGCTGAAGCTTTCTTT. Translated, it gives CASSYPEAEAFF.

V is TRBV2 and J is TRBJ2-2, with 8 bases identical to TRBD2. CDR1 SNHLY and CDR2 FYNNEI come from the germline V gene. V trimming: 2 bases; J trimming: 1 base; junction bases outside the gene matches: 0. CDR3 length: 15 amino acids. The CDR3: CASSELAGNTGELFF. DNA for the CDR3: TGTGCCAGCAGTGAACTAGCGGGGAACACCGGGGAGCTGTTTTTT. Full variable domain (missing parts from reference TRBV2 and TRBJ2-2): EPEVTQTPSHQVTQMGQEVILRCVPISNHLYFYWYRQILGQKVEFLVSFYNNEISEKSEIFDDQFSVERPDGSNFTLKIRSTKLEDSAMYFCASSELAGNTGELFFGEGSRLTVL.